This TCR beta chain was captured in a study of beta chain features in type 1 diabetes. The CDR3 is 14 amino acids. From germline, CDR1 is SNHLY and CDR2 FYNNEI. Trimming cost V 6 bases and J 8 bases; bases outside gene matches: 10. Naive, central memory, regulatory and stem cell-like memory cells within the CD4+ compartment were sorted using CD45RO/CCR7/CD25/CD127/CD95/CD27. This clone was seen only a few times. Investigators reverse transcribed all isolated RNA, so they sequenced expressed TCRB transcripts. The method was immunoSEQ multiplex PCR; TCRdb's version includes in-frame clones alone and lacks a portion of them. The table includes around 500,000 clones, roughly 10% detected once.

The sequenced material came from naive CD4+ T cells from blood. The receptor comes from a young woman in good health. This chain joins TRBV2 and TRBJ2-1, with 7 bases lining up with TRBD1. This CDR3 reads CASRAREGADEQFF. In DNA, the CDR3 is TGTGCCAGCAGGGCCCGTGAGGGGGCGGATGAGCAGTTCTTC.